This T cell receptor beta chain emerged from a study of OX40 agonist ivuxolimab in advanced cancers. Regarding the study in general: Ivuxolimab, which targeted the costimulatory receptor OX40 (CD134), was an agonistic, fully human IgG2 monoclonal antibody. Intravenous ivuxolimab was administered to patients every 2 weeks at six dose levels: 0.01, 0.1, 0.3, 1.5, 3 and 10 mg/kg. Of the roughly 51 dose-escalation patients, hepatocellular carcinoma was present in 19, melanoma in some 15, renal cell carcinoma in 9 and head and neck cancer in 9. The dose-escalation cohort was about 83% male with a mean age of about 60 years, ranging from roughly 23 to 90. Patients were allowed to have had prior anti-PD-1, anti-PD-L1 or anti-CTLA-4 therapy, and around two fifths of the dose-escalation patients had been treated with checkpoint inhibitors. Partial responses occurred in three dose-escalation patients, of whom one had hepatocellular carcinoma and two had cutaneous melanoma. The point of sequencing TCRbeta in the periphery was to test whether ivuxolimab changed TCR sequence diversity and drove clonal T-cell expansion. The paper describes the monotherapy dose-escalation part (N of about 57 patients) of the phase I trial of ivuxolimab.

Results and caveats for the whole study, not just this receptor: Clonal expansion of both CD4+ and CD8+ blood T cells was observed from baseline to week 6 at doses 0.1 to 3.0 mg/kg. In the 0.1-3.0 mg/kg groups, partial responders had among the lowest normalized peripheral clonal expansion, particularly in CD8+ T cells. After ivuxolimab, CD8+ T cells had more expanded clones than CD4+ T cells on average. Low levels of normalized T-cell clonal expansion were also seen in some patients who did not respond. Which antigens the clonally expanded peripheral T cells were specific for was not determined.

The trial excluded patients who had a history of autoimmune disease or were on systemic immunosuppression. Peripheral blood for TCR sequencing was collected from all dose cohorts at baseline, on cycle 4 day 1, and on cycle 7 day 1. Samples were obtained from an open-label, multicenter, first-in-human phase I dose-escalation trial of ivuxolimab. Adults with locally advanced or metastatic melanoma, renal cell, hepatocellular, or head and neck squamous cell carcinoma were enrolled in the trial. Before TCR sequencing, CD4+ T cells and CD8+ T cells from peripheral blood were sorted into separate populations. As for this clone: The antigen this receptor binds is unknown. Qualities for individual bases were not recorded, and no much larger clone is one base off.

Deletion took 6 bases off V and 3 bases off J, with a span of 9 bases between the germline ends. The CDR3 spans 14 residues, from the cysteine through the phenylalanine. Of the read, only the CDR3 DNA is kept; its 42 bases are in frame from base 1. CDR1 MNHNS and CDR2 SASEGT were looked up in the germline V gene. Genomic DNA was isolated from the sorted cells so that the TCRbeta CDR3 region could be sequenced. The immunoSEQ Assay was used to sequence the TCRbeta CDR3 regions. The immuneACCESS repertoire file appears here via TCRdb, limited to in-frame rearrangements. These files lack a portion of the clones; in checked studies, under half of the deficit traces to unresolved V genes, and the cause of the others is not known. The table for this sample lists more than 20,000 clones; 75% to 95% of them were counted only once. 50% to 65% of the sample is taken by the ten largest.

The sample in question was CD4+ or CD8+ T cells sorted from blood, obtained in a trial of the OX40 agonist ivuxolimab. This clonotype was sampled from an adult with an advanced solid tumor such as melanoma, head and neck, liver or kidney cancer. The chain is made from TRBV6-1 and TRBJ1-6; the D gene is unclear. The DNA sequence is given as TGTGCCAGCAGCGTACCGAACTATAATTCACCCCTCCACTTT. It translates to CASSVPNYNSPLHF.